These 28 T cell receptor beta chains share one sample of origin, sequenced in a study of T cell responses to AZD1222 COVID-19 vaccine. Data came from immunoSEQ multiplex PCR; TCRdb stores just in-frame clones and leaves some out. In the table there are around 84,000 clones, approximately 90% of which are singletons. Sample: peripheral blood, taken on day 0 of AZD1222 vaccination. The receptors here all came from an adult in good health.

The V call is TRBV25-1, the J call TRBJ2-2; a weak D match, TRBD2 (5 bases). CDR3 size: 15 residues. The germline V gene has CDR1 MGHDK and CDR2 SYGVNS. With 6 bases removed from V and 3 bases from J, the gap between germline ends came to 14 bases. CDR3 sequence (DNA): TGTGCCAGCAGCCCCAGAGACTATCACACCGGGGAGCTGTTTTTT. Translated: CASSPRDYHTGELFF.

The chain links TRBV6-5 to TRBJ2-5, with D maybe TRBD2 (5 bases). The CDR3 runs 15 residues. The V end lost 3 bases, the J end lost 5 bases, and 16 bases lay between the germline ends. CDR1 MNHEY and CDR2 SVGAGI come from the germline V gene. CDR3 sequence reads: CASSYGGQGYETQYF. The CDR3 DNA reads TGTGCCAGCAGTTATGGCGGGCAAGGGTATGAGACCCAGTACTTC.

The chain couples TRBV30 to TRBJ1-3; the D is unclear. CDR1 and CDR2 (germline): GTSNPN, SVGIG (reference sequence). V was cut by 4 bases and J by 0 bases, with 1 base left in between. The length of the CDR3 is 11 residues. Here the CDR3 reads CAWNSGNTIYF. Here the CDR3 DNA reads TGTGCCTGGAACTCTGGAAACACCATATATTTT.

The CDR3 sequence: CASSTGSYEQYF. In DNA form, the CDR3 reads TGTGCCAGCAGTACAGGGTCCTACGAGCAGTACTTC. The rearrangement links TRBV6-5 to TRBJ2-7; D possibly corresponds to TRBD1 (6 bases). Germline assignment: CDR1 MNHEY and CDR2 SVGAGI. The V end was cut by 5 bases, the J end by 1 base, with 6 bases between. The CDR3 spans 12 residues.

V usage is TRBV18 and J usage is TRBJ1-1; tentatively, D is TRBD1 (5 bases). The CDR3 spans 12 residues. From germline, CDR1 is KGHSH and CDR2 LQKENI. V dropped 3 bases and J dropped 6 bases, with 8 bases sitting between them. CDR3 coding DNA: TGTGCCAGCTCACCCAGGGTCCCTGAAGCTTTCTTT. Protein: CASSPRVPEAFF.

This clone was picked up a small number of times. CDR3 sequence reads: CASRTGEKLFF. The CDR3 nucleotides are TGTGCCAGCCGAACAGGGGAAAAACTGTTTTTT. The rearrangement joins TRBV19 to TRBJ1-4; TRBD1 might be the D (6 bases). Per germline, CDR1 LNHDA and CDR2 SQIVND (reference sequence). Trimming stripped 9 bases from V and 8 bases from J, with 10 bases between. The CDR3 length is 11 residues.

The V call is TRBV3-1 (or the pseudogene TRBV3-2), the J call TRBJ2-7; 11 nucleotides line up with TRBD2. Per the germline V gene, CDR1 is LGHDT and CDR2 is YNNKEL (reference sequence). This CDR3 is 17 amino acids long. After removal of 2 bases from V and 1 base from J, the junction contained 7 bases not matched to a gene. Written as DNA, the CDR3 is TGTGCCAGCAGCCAATCCTATAGCGGGAGGGGGTCCTACGAGCAGTACTTC. It yields the protein CASSQSYSGRGSYEQYF.

The V and J genes are TRBV19 and TRBJ1-5, with 8 bases identical to TRBD1. Unmatched junction bases numbered 3, after V lost 3 bases and J lost 2 bases. Germline CDR1 LNHDA, CDR2 SQIVND (reference sequence). The CDR3 runs to 15 residues. The CDR3 region is CASSIDRGGNQPQHF. CDR3 bases: TGTGCCAGTAGTATCGACAGGGGAGGCAATCAGCCCCAGCATTTT. The entire variable domain, with the rest obtained from reference TRBV19 and TRBJ1-5, is as follows: DGGITQSPKYLFRKEGQNVTLSCEQNLNHDAMYWYRQDPGQGLRLIYYSQIVNDFQKGDIAEGYSVSREKKESFPLTVTSAQKNPTAFYLCASSIDRGGNQPQHFGDGTRLSIL.

The rearrangement links TRBV10-3 to TRBJ1-2, with unresolved D. Germline V CDR1 and CDR2: ENHRY, SYGVKD. Trimming pared 4 bases from V and 4 bases from J, leaving 10 bases between. This CDR3 has 13 amino acids. CDR3 bases: TGTGCCATCAGTGGGGGTGATTCCTATGGCTACACCTTC. Amino acid sequence: CAISGGDSYGYTF.

The chain employs TRBV4-2 and TRBJ1-6; a possible D gene is TRBD1 (5 bases). V was cut by 0 bases and J by 4 bases, with 13 bases left in between. The CDR3 loop spans 17 amino acids. In germline, CDR1 is LGHNA, CDR2 YNFKEQ. The CDR3 is CASSQDESRGYNSPLHF. CDR3 nucleotide sequence: TGTGCCAGCAGCCAAGACGAGAGCCGGGGGTATAATTCACCCCTCCACTTT.

This clone came up once. This chain links TRBV4-2 with TRBJ1-4; D remains unclear. V was trimmed by 1 base and J by 9 bases, leaving 21 bases between them. Germline CDR1 LGHNA, CDR2 YNFKEQ. The CDR3 is 17 residues long. As DNA, the CDR3 is TGTGCCAGCAGCCAAGGGTACGGACCGCAGGAGGCGAAAAAACTGTTTTTT. This codes for CASSQGYGPQEAKKLFF.

The genes are TRBV9 and TRBJ2-1; D remains unclear. The CDR3 sequence is 16 residues long. Germline values: CDR1 SGDLS, CDR2 YYNGEE. The V end was cut by 3 bases, the J end by 2 bases, with 15 bases between. CDR3 in amino acids: CASSETPEPPYNEQFF. The CDR3 nucleotides are TGTGCCAGCAGCGAAACCCCCGAACCACCCTACAATGAGCAGTTCTTC.

V usage is TRBV11-3 and J usage is TRBJ2-3; TRBD1 is a possible D gene (5 bases). The CDR3 totals 14 residues. Germline V lookup: CDR1 SGHNT, CDR2 YENEEA. Trimming removed 2 bases at V and 0 bases at J, with 6 bases between. The CDR3 DNA follows: TGTGCCAGCAGCTTACAGGGAAGCACAGATACGCAGTATTTT. Translation gives CASSLQGSTDTQYF.

The chain carries TRBV7-6 and TRBJ1-3; possibly TRBD1 for D (5 bases). The germline gives CDR1 SGHVS, CDR2 FNYEAQ. The CDR3 is 15 amino acids. Between the trimmed V and J ends, which lost 3 bases and 2 bases, there was a span of 11 bases. The CDR3 is CASSFGGVAGNTIYF. The DNA of the CDR3 is TGTGCCAGCAGCTTCGGGGGGGTGGCTGGAAACACCATATATTTT.

The chain has TRBV30 and TRBJ2-1; TRBD2 matches at 9 bases. V lost 1 base, J lost 4 bases, and 2 bases stayed unmatched. Germline CDR1 and CDR2: GTSNPN and SVGIG (reference sequence). This CDR3 has 14 amino acids. This chain's CDR3 is CAWSGLAAYNEQFF. CDR3 bases: TGTGCCTGGAGTGGACTAGCGGCTTACAATGAGCAGTTCTTC. Using reference TRBV30 and TRBJ2-1 for the parts outside the CDR3, the full variable domain is SQTIHQWPATLVQPVGSPLSLECTVEGTSNPNLYWYRQAAGRGLQLLFYSVGIGQISSEVPQNLSASRPQDRQFILSSKKLLLSDSGFYLCAWSGLAAYNEQFFGPGTRLTVL.

CDR3 in amino acids: CASSSGLDATQYF. The CDR3 nucleotides read TGTGCCAGCAGTTCCGGACTAGATGCGACCCAGTACTTC. The rearrangement uses TRBV6-5 and TRBJ2-5, with 7 bases lining up with TRBD2. Germline V gives CDR1 MNHEY, CDR2 SVGAGI. V gave up 4 bases and J gave up 7 bases; unmatched junction bases: 6. This CDR3 comprises 13 residues.

V usage is TRBV4-1 and J usage is TRBJ2-1; D is undetermined. Trimming left V 5 bases short and J 6 bases short, with 11 bases between. The germline V gene encodes CDR1 MGHRA and CDR2 YSYEKL. The CDR3 extends over 13 amino acids. The CDR3 reads CASSSLSGNEQFF. The CDR3 DNA follows: TGCGCCAGCAGCTCCCTGTCCGGCAATGAGCAGTTCTTC.

Judged by abundance, this clone is medium-sized (0.01 to 0.1%). V gene TRBV5-4 combines with J gene TRBJ1-3; D uncertain. The CDR3 has 13 residues. Germline CDR1 and CDR2: SGHNT and YYREEE (reference sequence). V dropped 3 bases and J dropped 4 bases, with 8 bases sitting between them. The CDR3 DNA reads TGTGCCAGCAGCTCCCCTTTAGGAAACACCATATATTTT. Its protein product is CASSSPLGNTIYF. The whole variable domain, remainder taken from reference TRBV5-4 and TRBJ1-3, is ETGVTQSPTHLIKTRGQQVTLRCSSQSGHNTVSWYQQALGQGPQFIFQYYREEENGRGNFPPRFSGLQFPNYSSELNVNALELDDSALYLCASSSPLGNTIYFGEGSWLTVV.

The V call is TRBV25-1, the J call TRBJ1-2; TRBD1 might be the D (5 bases). This CDR3 has 14 amino acids. Germline CDR1 MGHDK, CDR2 SYGVNS. Trimming pared 4 bases from V and 0 bases from J, leaving 9 bases between. The CDR3 bases are TGTGCCAGCAGTGGTGGACACCCTAACTATGGCTACACCTTC. Translation: CASSGGHPNYGYTF.

V is TRBV2 and J is TRBJ2-1, with TRBD1 matching over 7 bases. This CDR3 region has 13 residues. The V segment lost 7 bases and the J segment 3 bases; nucleotides outside the gene matches: 3. Germline V CDR1 and CDR2: SNHLY, FYNNEI. Here the CDR3 DNA reads TGTGCCAGCACCGGGACAGACTACAATGAGCAGTTCTTC. This translates into CASTGTDYNEQFF.

This clone was detected many times. The sample holds other DNA sequences that translate to the same CDR3. The V and J genes are TRBV9 and TRBJ2-3; 10 bases align to TRBD2. Germline trimming cut 3 bases from V and 3 bases from J; bases unmatched to any gene: 1. CDR3 length: 14 amino acids. Germline CDR1 SGDLS, CDR2 YYNGEE. The DNA for the CDR3 is TGTGCCAGCAGCGCTAGCGGGAGTACAGATACGCAGTATTTT. It translates to CASSASGSTDTQYF.

Only a few counts were recorded for this clone. The chain carries TRBV7-6 and TRBJ1-1, with TRBD1 identical over 9 bases. J was trimmed by 4 bases and V by 3 bases; bases with no gene match: 9. The CDR3 covers 16 residues. CDR1 is SGHVS and CDR2 is FNYEAQ in the germline V gene. The CDR3 loop is CASSFGQGIGSTEAFF. The CDR3 region has the DNA TGTGCCAGCAGCTTTGGACAGGGGATTGGGAGCACTGAAGCTTTCTTT.

The rearrangement joins TRBV29-1 to TRBJ1-3; unclear D gene. Germline lookup yields CDR1 SQVTM and CDR2 ANQGSEA. The length of the CDR3 is 12 residues. V was clipped by 3 bases and J by 0 bases, with 3 bases between them. The CDR3: CSVETSGNTIYF. The CDR3 bases are TGCAGCGTTGAGACCTCTGGAAACACCATATATTTT.

This clone appeared once. The rearrangement uses TRBV30 and TRBJ2-7; the match to TRBD1 covers 7 bases. CDR3 length: 16 amino acids. Per the germline V gene, CDR1 is GTSNPN and CDR2 is SVGIG (reference sequence). V lost 4 bases and J lost 4; bases outside the gene matches: 16. CDR3: CAWTGRGSGLKYEQYF. DNA for the CDR3: TGTGCCTGGACCGGCAGGGGGTCTGGTCTAAAATACGAGCAGTACTTC.

The chain employs TRBV7-2 and TRBJ1-6; no definite D call. The V gene's germline CDR1 is SGHTA and CDR2 FQGNSA. There are 15 residues in the CDR3. Trimming pared 5 bases from V and 10 bases from J, leaving 18 bases between. The CDR3 bases are TGTGCCAGCAGCCGCGGCCTGGGTGTAGAATCACCCCTCCACTTT. Its protein is CASSRGLGVESPLHF.

The genes are TRBV10-1 and TRBJ2-7, with no clear D. The V end lost 8 bases, the J end lost 11 bases, and 10 bases lay between the germline ends. This CDR3 region has 9 residues. The germline CDR1 and CDR2 sequences are WNHNN and SYGVQD (reference sequence). The CDR3 loop is CASERKEYF. The CDR3 region has the DNA TGCGCCAGCGAGAGAAAGGAGTACTTC.

The genes are TRBV18 and TRBJ2-1; 7 bases agree with TRBD2. Germline-derived CDR1 and CDR2 are KGHSH and LQKENI. CDR3 length: 15 amino acids. Trimming removed 2 bases from V and 2 bases from J; junction bases left unmatched: 3. The CDR3 sequence: CASSPLSGAYNEQFF. CDR3 sequence (DNA): TGTGCCAGCTCACCATTGAGCGGGGCCTACAATGAGCAGTTCTTC.

The V call is TRBV3-1 (or the pseudogene TRBV3-2), the J call TRBJ1-1; unclear D gene. The CDR3 totals 11 residues. The V end was cut by 1 base, the J end by 5 bases, with 2 bases between. Germline V gene data show CDR1 as LGHDT and CDR2 as YNNKEL (reference sequence). The CDR3, as DNA: TGTGCCAGCAGCCAAGGTACTGAAGCTTTCTTT. It yields the protein CASSQGTEAFF.